This paragraph covers one T cell receptor beta chain sequence. The target antigen is unknown. The entry originates in a study of STAT3 mutations in large granular lymphocyte leukemia. Across the study: Approximately 40% of treated T-LGLL patients showed hematologic response to immunosuppression.

Points from the study as a whole: In some patients, a small highly pathogenic clone possibly went undetected. After therapy, 6 of 18 patients switched clonotypes, all new clones STAT3 wild type. Every T-cell large granular lymphocyte leukemia patient had at least one immunodominant TCR beta clonotype.

TCRbeta libraries averaged around 38,000 productive templates per sample. Repertoires were generated with immunoSEQ multiplex PCR, while TCRdb's copy carries only in-frame clones and drops some. This sample has more than 2,500 clones; roughly 90% occur once, and the top ten carry roughly 51%. The CDR3 extends over 15 amino acids. Trimming stripped 6 bases from V and 0 bases from J, with 14 bases between. CDR1 and CDR2 (germline): LGHNA, YNFKEQ. The rearrangement links TRBV4-2 to TRBJ1-1; perhaps TRBD1 as D (5 bases). This clonotype was obtained from a man in his forties with T-cell large granular lymphocyte leukemia. Some clones in this sample may be carry-over from other donors' samples. Specimen: peripheral blood mononuclear cells. The CDR3 coding sequence is TGTGCCAGCAGTGATGGACGGGGCATGAACACTGAAGCTTTCTTT. Encoded protein: CASSDGRGMNTEAFF.